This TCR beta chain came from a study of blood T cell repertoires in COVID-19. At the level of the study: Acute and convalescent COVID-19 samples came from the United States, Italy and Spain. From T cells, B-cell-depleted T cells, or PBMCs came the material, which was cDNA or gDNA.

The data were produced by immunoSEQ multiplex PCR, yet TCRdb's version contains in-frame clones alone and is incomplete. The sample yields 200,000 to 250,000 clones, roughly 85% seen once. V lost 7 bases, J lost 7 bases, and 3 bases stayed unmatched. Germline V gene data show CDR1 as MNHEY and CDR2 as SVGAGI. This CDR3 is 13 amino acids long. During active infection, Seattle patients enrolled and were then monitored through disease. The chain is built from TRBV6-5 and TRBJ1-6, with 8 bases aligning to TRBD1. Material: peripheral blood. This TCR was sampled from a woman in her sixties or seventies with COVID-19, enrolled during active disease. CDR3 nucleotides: TGTGCCAGCACCGGACAGGGAAATTCACCCCTCCACTTT. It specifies CASTGQGNSPLHF.